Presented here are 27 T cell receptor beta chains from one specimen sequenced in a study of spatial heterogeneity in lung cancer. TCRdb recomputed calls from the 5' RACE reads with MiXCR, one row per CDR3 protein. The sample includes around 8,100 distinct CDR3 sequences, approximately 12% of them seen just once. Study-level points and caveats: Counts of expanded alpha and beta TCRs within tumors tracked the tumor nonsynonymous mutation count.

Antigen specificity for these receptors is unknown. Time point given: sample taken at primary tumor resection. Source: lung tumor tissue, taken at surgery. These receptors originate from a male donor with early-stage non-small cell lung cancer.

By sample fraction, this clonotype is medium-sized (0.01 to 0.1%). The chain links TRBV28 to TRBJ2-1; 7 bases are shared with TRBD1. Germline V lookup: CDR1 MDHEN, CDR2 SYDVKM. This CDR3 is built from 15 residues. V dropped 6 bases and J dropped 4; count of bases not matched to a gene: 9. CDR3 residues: CASRQQGSTYNEQFF. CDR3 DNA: TGTGCCAGCAGACAACAGGGGTCAACTTACAATGAGCAGTTCTTC.

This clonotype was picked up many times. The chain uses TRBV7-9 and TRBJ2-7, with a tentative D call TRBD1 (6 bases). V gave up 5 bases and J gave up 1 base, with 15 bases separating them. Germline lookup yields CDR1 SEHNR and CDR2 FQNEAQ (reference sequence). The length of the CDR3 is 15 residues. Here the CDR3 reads CASSTTGTHSYEQYF. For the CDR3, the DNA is TGTGCCAGCAGCACAACCGGGACACATTCCTACGAGCAGTACTTC.

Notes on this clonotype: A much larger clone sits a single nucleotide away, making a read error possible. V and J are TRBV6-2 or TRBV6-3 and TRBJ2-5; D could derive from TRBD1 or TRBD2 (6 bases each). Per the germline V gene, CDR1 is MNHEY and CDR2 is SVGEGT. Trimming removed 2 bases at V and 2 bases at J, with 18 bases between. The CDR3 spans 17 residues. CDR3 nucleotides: TGTGCCAGCAGTTACCGGGACTGGGGGCCTTTACAAGAGACCCAGTACTTC. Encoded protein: CASSYRDWGPLQETQYF.

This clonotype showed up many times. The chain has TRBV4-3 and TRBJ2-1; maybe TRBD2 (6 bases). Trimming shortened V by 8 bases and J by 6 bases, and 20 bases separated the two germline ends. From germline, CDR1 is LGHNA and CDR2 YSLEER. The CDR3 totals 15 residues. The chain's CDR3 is CASAPGVGEGNEQFF. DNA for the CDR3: TGCGCCAGCGCCCCGGGAGTGGGTGAGGGCAATGAGCAGTTCTTC.

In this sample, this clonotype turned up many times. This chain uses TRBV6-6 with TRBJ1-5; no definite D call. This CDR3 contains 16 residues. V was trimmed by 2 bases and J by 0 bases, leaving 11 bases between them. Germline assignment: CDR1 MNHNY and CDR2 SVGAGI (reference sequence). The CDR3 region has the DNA TGTGCCAGCAGTTACCAGCGGCAGGTTAGCAATCAGCCCCAGCATTTT. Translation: CASSYQRQVSNQPQHF.

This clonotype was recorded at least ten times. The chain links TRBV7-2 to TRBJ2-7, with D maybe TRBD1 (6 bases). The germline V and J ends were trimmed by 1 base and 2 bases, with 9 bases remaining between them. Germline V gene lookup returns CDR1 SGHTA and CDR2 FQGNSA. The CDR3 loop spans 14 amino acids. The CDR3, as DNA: TGTGCCAGCAGCTTAGAACAGGGTACCTACGAGCAGTACTTC. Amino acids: CASSLEQGTYEQYF. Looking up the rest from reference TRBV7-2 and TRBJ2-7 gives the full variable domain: GAGVSQSPSNKVTEKGKDVELRCDPISGHTALYWYRQSLGQGLEFLIYFQGNSAPDKSGLPSDRFSAERTGGSVSTLTIQRTQQEDSAVYLCASSLEQGTYEQYFGPGTRLTVT.

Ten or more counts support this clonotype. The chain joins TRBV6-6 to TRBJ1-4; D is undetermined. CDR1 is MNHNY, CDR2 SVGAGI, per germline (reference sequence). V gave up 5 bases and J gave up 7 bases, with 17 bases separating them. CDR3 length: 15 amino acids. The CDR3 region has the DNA TGTGCCAGCAGTCCGAGGTTGGGTGCTAGTGAAAAACTGTTTTTT. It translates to CASSPRLGASEKLFF.

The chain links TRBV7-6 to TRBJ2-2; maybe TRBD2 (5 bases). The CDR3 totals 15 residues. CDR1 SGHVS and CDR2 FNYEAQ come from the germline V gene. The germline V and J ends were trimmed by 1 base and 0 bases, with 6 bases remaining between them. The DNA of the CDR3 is TGTGCCAGCAGCTTAGGGACTGCGAACACCGGGGAGCTGTTTTTT. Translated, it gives CASSLGTANTGELFF.

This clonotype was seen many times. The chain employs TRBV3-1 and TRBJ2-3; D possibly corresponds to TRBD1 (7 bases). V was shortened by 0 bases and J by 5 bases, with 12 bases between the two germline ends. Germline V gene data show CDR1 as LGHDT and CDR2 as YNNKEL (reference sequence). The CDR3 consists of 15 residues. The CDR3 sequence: CASSQDGQGGDTQYF. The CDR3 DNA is TGTGCCAGCAGCCAAGATGGGCAGGGGGGAGATACGCAGTATTTT.

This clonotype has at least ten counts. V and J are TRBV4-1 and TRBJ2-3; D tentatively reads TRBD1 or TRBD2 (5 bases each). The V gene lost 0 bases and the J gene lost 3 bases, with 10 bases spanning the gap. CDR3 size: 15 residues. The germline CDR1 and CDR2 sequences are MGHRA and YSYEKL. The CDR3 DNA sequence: TGCGCCAGCAGCCAAGAACGGGGCAGGACAGATACGCAGTATTTT. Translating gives CASSQERGRTDTQYF.

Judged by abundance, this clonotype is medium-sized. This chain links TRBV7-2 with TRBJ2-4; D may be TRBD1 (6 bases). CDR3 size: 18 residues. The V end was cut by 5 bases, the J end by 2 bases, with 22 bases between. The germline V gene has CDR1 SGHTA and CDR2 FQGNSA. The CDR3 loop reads CASSLNERQVRSKNIQYF. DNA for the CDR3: TGTGCCAGCAGCCTAAACGAAAGACAGGTGCGGTCCAAAAACATTCAGTACTTC.

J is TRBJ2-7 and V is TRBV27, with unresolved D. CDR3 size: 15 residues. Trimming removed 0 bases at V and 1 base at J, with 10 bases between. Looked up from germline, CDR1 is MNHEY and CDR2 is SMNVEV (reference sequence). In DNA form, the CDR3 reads TGTGCCAGCAGTTTATCCATGACACCTTCCTACGAGCAGTACTTC. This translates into CASSLSMTPSYEQYF.

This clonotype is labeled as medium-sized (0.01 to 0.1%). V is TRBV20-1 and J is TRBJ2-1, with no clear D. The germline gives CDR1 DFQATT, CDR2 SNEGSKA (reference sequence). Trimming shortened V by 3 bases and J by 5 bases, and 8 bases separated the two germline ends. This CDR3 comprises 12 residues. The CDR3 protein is CSASPQNNEQFF. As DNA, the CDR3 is TGCAGTGCTAGCCCACAGAACAATGAGCAGTTCTTC.

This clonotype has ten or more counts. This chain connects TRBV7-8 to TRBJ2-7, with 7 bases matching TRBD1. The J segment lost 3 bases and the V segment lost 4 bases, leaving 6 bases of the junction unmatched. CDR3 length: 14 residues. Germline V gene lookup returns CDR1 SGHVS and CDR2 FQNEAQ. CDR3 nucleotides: TGTGCCAGCAGCTCCCTGACAGGGAGCTACGAGCAGTACTTC. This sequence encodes CASSSLTGSYEQYF. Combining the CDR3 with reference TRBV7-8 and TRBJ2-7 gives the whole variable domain GAGVSQSPRYKVAKRGQDVALRCDPISGHVSLFWYQQALGQGPEFLTYFQNEAQLDKSGLPSDRFFAERPEGSVSTLKIQRTQQEDSAVYLCASSSLTGSYEQYFGPGTRLTVT.

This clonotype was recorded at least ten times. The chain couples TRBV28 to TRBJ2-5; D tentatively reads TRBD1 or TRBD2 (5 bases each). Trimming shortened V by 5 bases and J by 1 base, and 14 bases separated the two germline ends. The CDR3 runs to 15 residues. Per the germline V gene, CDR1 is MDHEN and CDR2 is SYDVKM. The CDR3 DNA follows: TGTGCCAGCAGTCCTCGAGGGGTAGTCCAAGAGACCCAGTACTTC. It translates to CASSPRGVVQETQYF. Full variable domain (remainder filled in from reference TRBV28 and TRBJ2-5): DVKVTQSSRYLVKRTGEKVFLECVQDMDHENMFWYRQDPGLGLRLIYFSYDVKMKEKGDIPEGYSVSREKKERFSLILESASTNQTSMYLCASSPRGVVQETQYFGPGTRLLVL.

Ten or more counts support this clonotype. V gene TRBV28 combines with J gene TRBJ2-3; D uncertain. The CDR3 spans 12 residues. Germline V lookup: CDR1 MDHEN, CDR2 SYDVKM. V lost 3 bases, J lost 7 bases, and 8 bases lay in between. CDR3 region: CASSFDANTQYF. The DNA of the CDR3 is TGTGCCAGCAGTTTTGACGCCAATACGCAGTATTTT.

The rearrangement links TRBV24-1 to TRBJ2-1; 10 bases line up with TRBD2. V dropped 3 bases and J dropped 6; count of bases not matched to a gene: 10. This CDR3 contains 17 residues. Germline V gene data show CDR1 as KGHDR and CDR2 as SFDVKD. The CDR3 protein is CATSDPSGRAVSNEQFF. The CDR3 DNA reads TGTGCCACCAGTGATCCAAGCGGGAGGGCTGTTTCCAATGAGCAGTTCTTC.

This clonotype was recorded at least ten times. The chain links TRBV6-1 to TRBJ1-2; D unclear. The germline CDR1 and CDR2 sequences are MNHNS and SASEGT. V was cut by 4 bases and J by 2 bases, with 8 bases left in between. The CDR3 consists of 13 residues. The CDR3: CASSVMENYGYTF. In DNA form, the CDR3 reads TGTGCCAGCAGTGTAATGGAAAACTATGGCTACACCTTC.

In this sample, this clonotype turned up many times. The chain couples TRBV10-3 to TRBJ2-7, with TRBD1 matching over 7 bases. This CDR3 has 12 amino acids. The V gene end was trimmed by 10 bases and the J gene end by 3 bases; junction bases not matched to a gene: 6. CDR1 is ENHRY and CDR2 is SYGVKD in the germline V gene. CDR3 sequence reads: CATGQGDYEQYF. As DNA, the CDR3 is TGTGCCACCGGCCAGGGGGACTACGAGCAGTACTTC.

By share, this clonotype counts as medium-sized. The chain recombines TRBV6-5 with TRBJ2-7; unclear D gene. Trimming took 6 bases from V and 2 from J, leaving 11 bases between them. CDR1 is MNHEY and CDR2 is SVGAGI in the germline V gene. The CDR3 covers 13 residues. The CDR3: CASSPGFTYEQYF. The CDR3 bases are TGTGCCAGCAGCCCAGGTTTTACCTACGAGCAGTACTTC.

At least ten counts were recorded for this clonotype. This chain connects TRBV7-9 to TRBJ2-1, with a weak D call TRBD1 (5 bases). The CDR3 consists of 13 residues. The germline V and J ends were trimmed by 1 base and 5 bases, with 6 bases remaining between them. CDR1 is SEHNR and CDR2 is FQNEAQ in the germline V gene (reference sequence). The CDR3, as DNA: TGTGCCAGCAGCTTAGGCAGGGACAATGAGCAGTTCTTC. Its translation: CASSLGRDNEQFF.

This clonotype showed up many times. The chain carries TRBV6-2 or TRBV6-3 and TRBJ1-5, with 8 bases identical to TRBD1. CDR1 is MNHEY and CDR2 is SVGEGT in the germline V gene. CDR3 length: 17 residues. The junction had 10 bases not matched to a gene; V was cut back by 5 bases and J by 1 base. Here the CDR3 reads CASSAPGTGRSNQPQHF. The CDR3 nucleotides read TGTGCCAGCAGTGCGCCCGGGACAGGCCGAAGCAATCAGCCCCAGCATTTT.

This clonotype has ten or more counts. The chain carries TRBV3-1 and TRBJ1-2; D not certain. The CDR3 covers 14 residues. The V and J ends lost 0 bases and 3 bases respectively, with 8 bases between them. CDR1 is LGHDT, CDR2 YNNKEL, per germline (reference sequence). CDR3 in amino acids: CASSQEAIDYGYTF. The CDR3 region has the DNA TGTGCCAGCAGCCAAGAAGCCATCGACTATGGCTACACCTTC.

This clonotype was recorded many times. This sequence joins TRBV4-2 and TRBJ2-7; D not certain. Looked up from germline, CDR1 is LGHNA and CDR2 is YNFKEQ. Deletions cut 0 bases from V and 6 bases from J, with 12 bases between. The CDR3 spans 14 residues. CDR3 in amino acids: CASSQEAGLSEQYF. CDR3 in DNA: TGTGCCAGCAGCCAAGAAGCCGGCCTAAGCGAGCAGTACTTC.

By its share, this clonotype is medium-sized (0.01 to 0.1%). The CDR3 spells CASSVGPGQGAGAEAFF. DNA for the CDR3: TGTGCCAGCAGCGTAGGACCGGGACAGGGGGCGGGCGCTGAAGCTTTCTTT. The chain joins TRBV9 to TRBJ1-1; 12 nucleotides line up with TRBD1. Germline CDR1 is SGDLS and CDR2 is YYNGEE. This CDR3 is 17 amino acids long. The V and J ends lost 0 bases and 6 bases, in that order; junction bases with no gene match: 9. The full variable domain, in which reference TRBV9 and TRBJ1-1 provide the parts outside the CDR3, is DSGVTQTPKHLITATGQRVTLRCSPRSGDLSVYWYQQSLDQGLQFLIQYYNGEERAKGNILERFSAQQFPDLHSELNLSSLELGDSALYFCASSVGPGQGAGAEAFFGQGTRLTVV.

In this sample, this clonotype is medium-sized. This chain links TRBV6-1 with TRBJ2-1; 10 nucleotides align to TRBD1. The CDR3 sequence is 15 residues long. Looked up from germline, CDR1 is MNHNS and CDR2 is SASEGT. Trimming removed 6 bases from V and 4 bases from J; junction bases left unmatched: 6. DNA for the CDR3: TGTGCCAGCAGAAAGGACAGGGGGGGGTACAATGAGCAGTTCTTC. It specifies CASRKDRGGYNEQFF.

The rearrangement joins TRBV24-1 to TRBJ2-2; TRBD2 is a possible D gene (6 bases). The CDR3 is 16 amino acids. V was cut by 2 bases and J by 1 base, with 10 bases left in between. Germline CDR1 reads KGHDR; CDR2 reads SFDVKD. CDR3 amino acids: CATSDSGTQNTGELFF. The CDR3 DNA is TGTGCCACCAGTGATTCCGGGACTCAGAACACCGGGGAGCTGTTTTTT.